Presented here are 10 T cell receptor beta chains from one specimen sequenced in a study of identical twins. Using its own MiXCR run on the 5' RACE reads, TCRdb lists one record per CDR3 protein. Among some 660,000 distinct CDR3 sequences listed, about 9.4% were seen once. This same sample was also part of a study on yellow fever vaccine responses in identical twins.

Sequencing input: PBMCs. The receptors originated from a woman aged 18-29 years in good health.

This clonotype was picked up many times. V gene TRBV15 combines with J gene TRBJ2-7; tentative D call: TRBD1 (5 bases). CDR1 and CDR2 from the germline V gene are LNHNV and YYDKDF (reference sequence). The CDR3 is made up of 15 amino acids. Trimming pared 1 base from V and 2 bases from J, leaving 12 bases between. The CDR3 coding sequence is TGTGCCACCAGCAGAGCAGGAGTAGGGGCCTACGAGCAGTACTTC. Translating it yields CATSRAGVGAYEQYF.

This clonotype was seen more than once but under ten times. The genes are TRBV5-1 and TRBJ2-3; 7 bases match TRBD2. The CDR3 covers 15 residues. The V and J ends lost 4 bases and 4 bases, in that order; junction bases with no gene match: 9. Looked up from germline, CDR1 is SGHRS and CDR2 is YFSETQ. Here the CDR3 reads CASSLRGDFADTQYF. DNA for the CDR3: TGCGCCAGCAGCCTTCGGGGGGATTTCGCAGATACGCAGTATTTT.

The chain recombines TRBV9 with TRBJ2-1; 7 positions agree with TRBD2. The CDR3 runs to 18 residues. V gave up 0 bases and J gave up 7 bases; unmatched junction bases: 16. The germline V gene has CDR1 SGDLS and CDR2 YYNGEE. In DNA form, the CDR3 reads TGTGCCAGCAGCGTAGGGCTGGGCGTCGGGGCCGGGAGGAATGAGCAGTTCTTC. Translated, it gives CASSVGLGVGAGRNEQFF.

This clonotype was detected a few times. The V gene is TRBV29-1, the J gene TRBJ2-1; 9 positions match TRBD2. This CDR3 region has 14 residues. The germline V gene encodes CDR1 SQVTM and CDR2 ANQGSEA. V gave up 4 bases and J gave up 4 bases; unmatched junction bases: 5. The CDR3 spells CSVGLAGLYNEQFF. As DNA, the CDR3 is TGCAGCGTTGGCCTAGCGGGACTTTACAATGAGCAGTTCTTC.

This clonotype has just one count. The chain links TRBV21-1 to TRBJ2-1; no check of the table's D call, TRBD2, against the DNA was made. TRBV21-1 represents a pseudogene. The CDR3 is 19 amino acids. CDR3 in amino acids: CARGLAGSPLCGSYNEQFF. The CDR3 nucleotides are TGTGCCAGAGGACTAGCGGGATCTCCCCTATGTGGATCCTACAATGAGCAGTTCTTC.

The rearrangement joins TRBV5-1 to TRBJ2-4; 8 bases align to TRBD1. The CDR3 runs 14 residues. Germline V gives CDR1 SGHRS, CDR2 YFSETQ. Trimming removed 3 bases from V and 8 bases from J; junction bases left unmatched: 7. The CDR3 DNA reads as TGCGCCAGCAGCTGGGCAGGGGGCAGAGACATTCAGTACTTC. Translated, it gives CASSWAGGRDIQYF.

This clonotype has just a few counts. The CDR3 DNA reads TGTGCCAGCAGTCCGACAGGGGTGGCTGAAGCTTTCTTT. Translated: CASSPTGVAEAFF. The V gene is TRBV12-3 or TRBV12-4, the J gene TRBJ1-1; 8 bases align to TRBD1. The CDR3 is made up of 13 amino acids. The V and J ends lost 5 bases and 6 bases, in that order; junction bases with no gene match: 5.

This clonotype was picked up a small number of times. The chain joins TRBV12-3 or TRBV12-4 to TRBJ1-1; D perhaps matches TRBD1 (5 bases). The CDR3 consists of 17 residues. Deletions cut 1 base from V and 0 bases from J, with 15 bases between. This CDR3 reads CASSLVQGMGVNTEAFF. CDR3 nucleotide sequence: TGTGCCAGCAGTTTAGTGCAGGGTATGGGGGTGAACACTGAAGCTTTCTTT.

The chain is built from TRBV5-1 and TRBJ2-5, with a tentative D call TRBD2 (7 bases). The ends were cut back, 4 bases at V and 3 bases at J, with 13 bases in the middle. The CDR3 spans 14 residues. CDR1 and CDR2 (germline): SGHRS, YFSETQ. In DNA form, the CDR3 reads TGCGCCAGCAGCCCTGGGGGGGGCAAAGAGACCCAGTACTTC. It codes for CASSPGGGKETQYF.

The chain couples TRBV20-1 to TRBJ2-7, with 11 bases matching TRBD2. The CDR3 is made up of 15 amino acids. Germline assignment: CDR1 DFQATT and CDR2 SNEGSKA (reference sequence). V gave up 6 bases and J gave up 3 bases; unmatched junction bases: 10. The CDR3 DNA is TGCAGTGCGGACCCCGGGACTAGCGGCATCTACGAGCAGTACTTC. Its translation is CSADPGTSGIYEQYF.